This passage covers 10 T cell receptor beta chains from one sample sequenced in a study of identical twins (dated by TCRdb to the mid-2010s). Receptors were amplified or captured by 5' RACE. Sequencing instrument: Illumina HiSeq 2000. TCRdb took the public reads, trimmed them with fastp at Q25, ran MiXCR for clone calling and kept in-frame beta chains. Duplicate CDR3 protein sequences are folded into a single record with the most common DNA and genes. Within this sample are 400,000 to 500,000 distinct CDR3 sequences, with around 15% of them counted one time only. Clones ranked in the top ten supply approximately 0.98% of the sample. Another study also made use of these data, one on yellow fever vaccine responses in identical twins.

The sample taken for sequencing was CD4+ T cells sorted from blood. The receptors come from a woman aged 18-30 years in good health.

There are a few counts of this clonotype. The chain uses TRBV5-1 and TRBJ2-7; D may be TRBD1 or TRBD2 (6 bases each). CDR1 is SGHRS, CDR2 YFSETQ, per germline. Trimming removed 6 bases at V and 2 bases at J, with 18 bases between. This CDR3 is 15 amino acids long. Written as DNA, the CDR3 is TGCGCCAGCACCTCAGGGGACTTAATCCCCTACGAGCAGTACTTC. It codes for CASTSGDLIPYEQYF.

The V gene is TRBV20-1, the J gene TRBJ2-1, with D uncertain. The germline gives CDR1 DFQATT, CDR2 SNEGSKA (reference sequence). The germline V and J ends were trimmed by 3 bases and 8 bases, with 11 bases remaining between them. The length of the CDR3 is 12 residues. The CDR3 coding sequence is TGCAGTGCTAGTTCTACTGGAGATGAGCAGTTCTTC. It encodes CSASSTGDEQFF.

This chain connects TRBV28 to TRBJ1-4; TRBD1 might be the D (5 bases). The CDR3 totals 16 residues. Germline V gene lookup returns CDR1 MDHEN and CDR2 SYDVKM. Trimming cost V 4 bases and J 0 bases, with 12 bases left between them. The CDR3 spells CASSSGRIATNEKLFF. The CDR3 nucleotides are TGTGCCAGCAGTTCAGGGAGGATTGCAACTAATGAAAAACTGTTTTTT.

This clonotype showed up many times. The gene calls are TRBV7-9 and TRBJ2-7; D unclear. Trimming cost V 5 bases and J 3 bases, with 8 bases left between them. Germline V gene data show CDR1 as SEHNR and CDR2 as FQNEAQ (reference sequence). The CDR3 is 12 amino acids. Here the CDR3 reads CASSLKDYEQYF. The CDR3 DNA reads as TGTGCCAGCAGCCTAAAAGACTACGAGCAGTACTTC.

This clonotype was picked up many times. The V call is TRBV6-2 or TRBV6-3, the J call TRBJ2-1; a weak D match, TRBD2 (6 bases). CDR1 MNHEY and CDR2 SVGEGT come from the germline V gene. This CDR3 region has 18 residues. V was pared by 4 bases and J by 6 bases, with 25 bases between. The CDR3 spells CASSFLILSGLGSNEQFF. CDR3 coding DNA: TGTGCCAGCAGTTTTCTGATACTCTCGGGACTGGGCAGCAATGAGCAGTTCTTC.

Only a few counts were recorded for this clonotype. The rearrangement links TRBV7-9 to TRBJ2-3, with 7 bases aligning to TRBD2. Trimming took 1 base from V and 9 from J; bases not matched to a gene: 10. Germline lookup yields CDR1 SEHNR and CDR2 FQNEAQ (reference sequence). The CDR3 extends over 15 amino acids. The CDR3, as DNA: TGTGCCAGCAGCTTAGGGGGAGGGCCGGTAGTCACGCAGTATTTT. This sequence encodes CASSLGGGPVVTQYF.

The rearrangement joins TRBV5-4 to TRBJ2-2; 9 nucleotides line up with TRBD1. The CDR3 totals 15 residues. Per germline, CDR1 SGHNT and CDR2 YYREEE (reference sequence). V was clipped by 1 base and J by 3 bases; unmatched bases: 1. CDR3 sequence (DNA): TGTGCCAGCAGCTTGAACAGGGGGCACACCGGGGAGCTGTTTTTT. It translates to CASSLNRGHTGELFF.

This clonotype appeared a few times. This CDR3 reads CSARVGTYEQYF. The CDR3 DNA reads TGCAGTGCTAGAGTCGGGACCTACGAGCAGTACTTC. V gene TRBV20-1 combines with J gene TRBJ2-7, with D perhaps TRBD2 (5 bases). Germline loops: CDR1 DFQATT, CDR2 SNEGSKA (reference sequence). Trimming left V 1 base short and J 2 bases short, with 6 bases between. The CDR3 has 12 residues.

This clonotype was detected a few times. This sequence joins TRBV5-1 and TRBJ2-7; 9 positions match TRBD1. Germline-derived CDR1 and CDR2 are SGHRS and YFSETQ. The length of the CDR3 is 17 residues. V shed 0 bases, J shed 1 base, and the junction held 8 bases outside the gene matches. Here the CDR3 DNA reads TGCGCCAGCAGCTTGGGTGGATCCGGGACAGGGTCCTACGAGCAGTACTTC. Its translation: CASSLGGSGTGSYEQYF.

V usage is TRBV29-1 and J usage is TRBJ2-7; either TRBD1 or TRBD2 may fit D (5 bases each). Germline V lookup: CDR1 SQVTM, CDR2 ANQGSEA. CDR3 length equals 13 residues. Trimming pared 7 bases from V and 1 base from J, leaving 14 bases between. CDR3 DNA sequence: TGCAGCGCAAGCGGAGAGGGGTCCTACGAGCAGTACTTC. It translates to CSASGEGSYEQYF.